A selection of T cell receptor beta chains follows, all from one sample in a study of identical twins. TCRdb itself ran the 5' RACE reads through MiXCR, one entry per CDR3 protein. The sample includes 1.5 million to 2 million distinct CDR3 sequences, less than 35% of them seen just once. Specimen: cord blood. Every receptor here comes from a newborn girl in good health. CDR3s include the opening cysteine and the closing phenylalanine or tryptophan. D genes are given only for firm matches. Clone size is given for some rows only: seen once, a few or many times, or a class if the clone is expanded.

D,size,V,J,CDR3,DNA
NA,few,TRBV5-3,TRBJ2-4,CARSLPGKNIQYF,TGTGCCAGAAGCTTGCCGGGGAAAAACATTCAGTACTTC
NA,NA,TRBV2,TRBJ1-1,CASSGHLNTEAFF,TGTGCCAGCAGTGGACACCTGAACACTGAAGCTTTCTTT
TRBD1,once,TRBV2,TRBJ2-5,CASSAGQKYERYF,TGTGCCAGCAGTGCGGGACAGAAATACGAGCGGTACTTC
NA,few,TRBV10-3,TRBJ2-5,CAISDGQIQETQYF,TGTGCCATCAGTGACGGACAGATTCAAGAGACCCAGTACTTC
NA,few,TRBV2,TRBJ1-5,CASAGTHSNQPQHF,TGTGCCAGCGCCGGGACACATAGCAATCAGCCCCAGCATTTT
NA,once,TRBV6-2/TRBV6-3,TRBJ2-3,CASSYPSRAQYF,TGTGCCAGCAGTTACCCCTCTAGGGCGCAGTATTTT
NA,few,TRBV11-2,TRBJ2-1,CASSSSGAILNNEQFF,TGTGCCAGCAGCTCCTCGGGCGCGATCCTGAACAATGAGCAGTTCTTC
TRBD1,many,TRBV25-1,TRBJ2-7,CASSEGVGTATRIPQYF,TGTGCCAGCAGTGAAGGGGTCGGGACAGCAACCCGAATACCTCAGTACTTC
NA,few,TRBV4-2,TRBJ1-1,CASSQDHRVNTEAFF,TGTGCCAGCAGCCAAGATCACAGGGTTAACACTGAAGCTTTCTTT
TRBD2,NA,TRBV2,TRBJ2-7,CGSSGSGTTYEQYF,TGTGGCAGCAGTGGTAGCGGGACTACCTACGAGCAGTACTTC
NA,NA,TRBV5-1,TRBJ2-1,CASSLANNHNEQFF,TGCGCCAGCAGCTTGGCCAATAACCACAATGAGCAGTTCTTC
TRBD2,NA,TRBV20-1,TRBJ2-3,CSARGLAGQTSTDTQYF,TGCAGTGCTAGAGGTCTAGCGGGTCAAACTAGCACAGATACGCAGTATTTT
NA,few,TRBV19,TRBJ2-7,CASASGHPDYEQYF,TGTGCCAGTGCCTCGGGACACCCTGACTACGAGCAGTACTTC
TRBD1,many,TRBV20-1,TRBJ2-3,CSGRTGGTDTQYF,TGCAGTGGGCGGACAGGGGGCACAGATACGCAGTATTTT
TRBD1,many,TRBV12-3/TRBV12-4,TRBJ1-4,CASSSDRGTNEKLFF,TGTGCCAGCAGCTCGGACAGGGGAACTAATGAAAAACTGTTTTTT
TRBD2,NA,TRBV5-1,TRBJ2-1,CASSRGLAVTPPNEQFF,TGCGCCAGCAGCCGCGGACTAGCGGTAACTCCACCCAATGAGCAGTTCTTC
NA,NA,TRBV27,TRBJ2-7,CASRVQGGNEQYF,TGTGCCAGCAGAGTACAGGGAGGCAATGAGCAGTACTTC
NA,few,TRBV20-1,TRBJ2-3,CSASWISTDTQYF,TGCAGTGCTTCTTGGATAAGCACAGATACGCAGTATTTT
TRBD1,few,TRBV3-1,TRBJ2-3,CASSQGDRGWDTQYF,TGTGCCAGCAGCCAAGGGGACAGGGGGTGGGATACGCAGTATTTT
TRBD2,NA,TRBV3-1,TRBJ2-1,CASSQTSGGLLVSDEHFF,TGTGCCAGCAGCCAAACTAGCGGGGGGCTCCTGGTTTCTGATGAGCACTTCTTC
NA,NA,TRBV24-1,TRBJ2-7,CATSDARGAHNEQYF,TGTGCCACCAGTGATGCCAGGGGAGCGCACAATGAGCAGTACTTC
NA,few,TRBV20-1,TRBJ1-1,CSASRGHMNTEAFF,TGCAGTGCTAGCCGGGGACACATGAACACTGAAGCTTTCTTT
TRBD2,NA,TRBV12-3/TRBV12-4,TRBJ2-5,CASSPTVPGLAGGLYNEQYF,TGTGCCAGCAGTCCGACGGTCCCGGGACTAGCGGGGGGGCTTTACAATGAGCAGTACTTC
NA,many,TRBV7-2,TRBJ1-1,CASSLEVGGAFF,TGTGCCAGCAGCTTAGAGGTAGGGGGAGCTTTCTTT
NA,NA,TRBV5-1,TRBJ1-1,CASSNDLRNTEAFF,TGCGCCAGCAGCAACGATCTGAGGAACACTGAAGCTTTCTTT
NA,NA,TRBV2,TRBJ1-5,CASTREYSNRPQHF,TGTGCCAGCACCCGGGAATATAGCAATCGGCCCCAGCATTTT
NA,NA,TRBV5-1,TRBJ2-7,CASSLSTPLYEQYF,TGCGCCAGCAGCTTGTCGACTCCGTTATACGAGCAGTACTTC
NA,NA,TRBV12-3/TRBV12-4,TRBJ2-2,CASSLWQFTGELFF,TGTGCCAGCAGTTTATGGCAGTTCACCGGGGAGCTGTTTTTT
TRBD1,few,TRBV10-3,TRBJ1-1,CATKGGTGMDTEAFF,TGTGCCACCAAAGGGGGGACAGGGATGGACACTGAAGCTTTCTTT
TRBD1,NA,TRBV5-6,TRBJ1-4,CASSLGPGTGNEKLFF,TGTGCCAGCAGCTTAGGCCCCGGGACAGGGAACGAAAAACTGTTTTTT
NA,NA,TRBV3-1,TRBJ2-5,CASSQRAVRETQYF,TGTGCCAGCAGCCAAAGGGCAGTCCGAGAGACCCAGTACTTC
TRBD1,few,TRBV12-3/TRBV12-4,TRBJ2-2,CASGDRGAGELFF,TGTGCCAGCGGGGACAGGGGTGCCGGGGAGCTGTTTTTT
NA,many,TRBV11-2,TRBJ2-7,CASSLVHHEQYF,TGTGCCAGCAGCTTGGTACATCACGAGCAGTACTTC
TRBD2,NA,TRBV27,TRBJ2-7,CASSSRLAGDEQYF,TGTGCCAGCAGTTCCAGACTAGCGGGAGACGAGCAGTACTTC
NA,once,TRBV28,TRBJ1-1,CASTWTSRDTEAFF,TGTGCCAGCACCTGGACTTCCCGGGACACTGAAGCTTTCTTT
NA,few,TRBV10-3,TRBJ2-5,CAIRPQGGQETQYF,TGTGCCATCAGGCCACAGGGAGGCCAAGAGACCCAGTACTTC
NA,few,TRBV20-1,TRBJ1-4,CSARGGTTNEKLFF,TGCAGTGCTCGAGGGGGAACAACTAATGAAAAACTGTTTTTT
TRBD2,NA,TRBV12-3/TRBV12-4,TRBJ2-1,CASREDGSNEQFF,TGTGCCAGCCGGGAGGACGGCAGCAATGAGCAGTTCTTC
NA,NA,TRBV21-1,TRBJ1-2,CASSRNDREVYGYTF,TGTGCCAGCAGCAGAAACGACAGGGAGGTGTATGGCTACACCTTC
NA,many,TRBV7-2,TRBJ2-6,CASSLVLLSGANVLTF,TGTGCCAGCAGTTTGGTCCTACTCTCTGGGGCCAACGTCCTGACTTTC
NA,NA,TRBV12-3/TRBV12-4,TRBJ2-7,CASSFKRGDEQYF,TGTGCCAGCAGTTTTAAGCGCGGGGACGAGCAGTACTTC
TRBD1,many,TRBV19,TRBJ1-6,CASSPRDRGNSPLHF,TGTGCCAGCAGCCCCCGGGACAGGGGTAATTCACCCCTCCACTTT
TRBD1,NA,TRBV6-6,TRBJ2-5,CASRPGQGALGAQYF,TGTGCCAGCAGGCCGGGACAGGGGGCGCTTGGGGCCCAGTACTTC
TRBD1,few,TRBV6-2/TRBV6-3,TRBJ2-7,CASSYPKTGGLSEQYF,TGTGCCAGCAGTTACCCTAAGACAGGGGGCTTATCCGAGCAGTACTTC
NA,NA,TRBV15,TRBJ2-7,CATSRYGSSYEQYF,TGTGCCACCAGCAGATATGGGTCTTCCTACGAGCAGTACTTC
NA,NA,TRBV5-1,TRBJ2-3,CASSRFRGSTDTQYF,TGCGCCAGCAGTCGTTTCCGGGGAAGCACAGATACGCAGTATTTT
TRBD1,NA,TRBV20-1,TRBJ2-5,CSARVGTGGQETQYF,TGCAGTGCTAGAGTGGGGACAGGGGGGCAAGAGACCCAGTACTTC
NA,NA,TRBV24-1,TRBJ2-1,CATSDYDRSSDNEQFF,TGTGCCACCAGTGATTACGACAGGAGTAGCGACAATGAGCAGTTCTTC
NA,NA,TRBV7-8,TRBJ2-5,CASRLVSGAQYF,TGTGCCAGCCGACTAGTTTCTGGGGCGCAGTACTTC
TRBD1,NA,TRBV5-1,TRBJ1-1,CASSSYYRGEAFF,TGCGCCAGCAGCTCATACTACAGGGGTGAAGCTTTCTTT
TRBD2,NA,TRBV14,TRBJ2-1,CASSFRTSGRLLNEQFF,TGTGCCAGCAGCTTTCGGACTAGCGGGAGGCTTTTAAATGAGCAGTTCTTC
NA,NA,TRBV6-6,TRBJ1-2,CASSEGRLGNYGYTF,TGTGCCAGCAGCGAGGGCCGCCTCGGAAACTATGGCTACACCTTC